At least ten counts were recorded for the clone carrying this TCR beta chain. This record belongs to a study of identical twins. TCRdb reprocessed the 5' RACE reads via MiXCR and lists one record per CDR3 protein. The repertoire consists of around 960,000 distinct CDR3 sequences, with around an eighth occurring once and the leading ten covering 1.5% to 2%. These data were also filed under a second study, of yellow fever vaccine responses in identical twins.

Input material: PBMCs. The TCR comes from a woman in her late teens or twenties in good health.

CDR3 sequence: CASSEDSGMNTEAFF. For the CDR3, the DNA is TGTGCCAGCAGTGAGGACTCCGGGATGAACACTGAAGCTTTCTTT. The genes are TRBV2 and TRBJ1-1, with no clear D. Germline V gene data show CDR1 as SNHLY and CDR2 as FYNNEI. This CDR3 has 15 amino acids. Between the trimmed V and J ends, which lost 3 bases and 0 bases, there was a span of 11 bases.